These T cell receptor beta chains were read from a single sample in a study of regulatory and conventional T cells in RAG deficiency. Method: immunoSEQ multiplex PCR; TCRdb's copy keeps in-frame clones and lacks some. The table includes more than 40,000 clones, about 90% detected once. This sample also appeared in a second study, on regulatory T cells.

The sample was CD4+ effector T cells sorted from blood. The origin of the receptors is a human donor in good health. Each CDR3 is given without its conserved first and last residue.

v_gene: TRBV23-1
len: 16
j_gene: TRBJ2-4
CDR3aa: ASSQPPPGALAKNIQY

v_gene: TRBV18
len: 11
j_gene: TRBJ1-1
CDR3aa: ASSPQKRTEAF

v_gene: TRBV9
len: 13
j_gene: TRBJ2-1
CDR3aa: ASSVGPAGTNEQF

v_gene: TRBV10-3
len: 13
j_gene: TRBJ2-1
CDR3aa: AISEEGTANNEQF

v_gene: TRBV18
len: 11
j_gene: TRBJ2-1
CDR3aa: ASSPPNEHEQF

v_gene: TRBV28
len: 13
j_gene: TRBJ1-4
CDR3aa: ASSRAGTGVEKLF

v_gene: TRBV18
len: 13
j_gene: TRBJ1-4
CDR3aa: ASSPSGLANEKLF

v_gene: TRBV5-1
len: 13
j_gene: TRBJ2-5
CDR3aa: ASSLGRQSQETQY

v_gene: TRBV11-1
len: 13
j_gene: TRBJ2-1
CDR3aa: ASSPGDRIYNEQF

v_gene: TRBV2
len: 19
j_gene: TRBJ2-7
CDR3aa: ASSGRGGGATSGSSAGEQY

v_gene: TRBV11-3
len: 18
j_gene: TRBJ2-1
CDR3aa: ASSLVRLAGGLSSYNEQF

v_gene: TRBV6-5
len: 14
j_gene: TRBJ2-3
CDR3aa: ASSYSPRPSTDTQY

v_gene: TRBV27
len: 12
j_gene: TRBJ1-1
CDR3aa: ASSTGKRGTEAF

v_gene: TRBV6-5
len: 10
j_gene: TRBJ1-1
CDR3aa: ASSRDRAKAF

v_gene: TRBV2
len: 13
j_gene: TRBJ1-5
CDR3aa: ASRDTGGSNQPQH

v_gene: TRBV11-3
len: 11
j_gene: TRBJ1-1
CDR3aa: ASSHAGHAEAF

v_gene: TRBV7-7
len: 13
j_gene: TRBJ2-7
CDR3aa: ASSVASGGNYEQY

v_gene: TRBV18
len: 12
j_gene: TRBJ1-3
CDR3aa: ASSPTDTGNTIY

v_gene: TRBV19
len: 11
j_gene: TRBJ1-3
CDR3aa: ASSSATGNTIY

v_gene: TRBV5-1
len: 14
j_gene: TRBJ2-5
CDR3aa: ASSLDGAGGPMTQY

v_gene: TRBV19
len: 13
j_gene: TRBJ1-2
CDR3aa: ASSMRNSPIGGYT

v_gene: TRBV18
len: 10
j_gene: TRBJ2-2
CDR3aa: ASSPSSGELF

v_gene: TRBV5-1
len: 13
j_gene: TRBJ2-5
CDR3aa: ASSIGTGRGETQY

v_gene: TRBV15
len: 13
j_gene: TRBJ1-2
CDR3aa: ATSRAQGRLGGYT

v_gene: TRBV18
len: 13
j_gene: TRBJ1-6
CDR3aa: ASSPQGPLNSPLH

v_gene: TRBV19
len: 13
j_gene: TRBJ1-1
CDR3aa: ATHRGGRMNTEAF

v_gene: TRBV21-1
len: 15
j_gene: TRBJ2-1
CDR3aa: ASSYPLRAGGPNEQF

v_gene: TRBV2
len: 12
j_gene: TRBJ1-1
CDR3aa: ASTWNRWDTEAF

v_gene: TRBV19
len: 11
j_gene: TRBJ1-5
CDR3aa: ASSIGGGQPQH

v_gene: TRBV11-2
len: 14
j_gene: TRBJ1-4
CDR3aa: ASSLDRSEGSEKLF

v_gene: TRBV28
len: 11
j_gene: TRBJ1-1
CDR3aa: ASSSSRDTEAF

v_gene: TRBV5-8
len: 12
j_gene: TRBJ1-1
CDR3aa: ASSAGQVNTEAF

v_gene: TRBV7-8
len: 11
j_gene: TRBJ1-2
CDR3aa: ASSLDKDYGYT

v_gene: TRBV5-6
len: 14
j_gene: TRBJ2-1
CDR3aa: ASSLPGSSSYNEQF

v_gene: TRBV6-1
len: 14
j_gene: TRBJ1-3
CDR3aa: ASSGARSSSGNTIY

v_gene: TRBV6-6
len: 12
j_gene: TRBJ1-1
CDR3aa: ASGVGMRDTEAF

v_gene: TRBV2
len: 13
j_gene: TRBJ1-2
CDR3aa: ASSEGDSANYGYT

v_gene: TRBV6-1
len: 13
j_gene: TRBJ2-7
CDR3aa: ASSAGTSGIGEQY

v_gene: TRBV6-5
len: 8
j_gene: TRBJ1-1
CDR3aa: ASRDAEAF

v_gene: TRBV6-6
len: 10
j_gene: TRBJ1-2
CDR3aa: ASAVVSYGYT

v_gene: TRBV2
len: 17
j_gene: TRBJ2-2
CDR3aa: ASSLTGTGETPGTGELF

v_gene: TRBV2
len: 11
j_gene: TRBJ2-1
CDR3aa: ASNREGFNEQF

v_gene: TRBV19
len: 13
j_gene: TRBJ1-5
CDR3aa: ASKLPGGSNQPQH

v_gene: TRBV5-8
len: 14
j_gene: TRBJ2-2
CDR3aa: ASSLHGGKNTGELF

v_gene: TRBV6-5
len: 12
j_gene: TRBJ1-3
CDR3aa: ASSTGEAGNTIY

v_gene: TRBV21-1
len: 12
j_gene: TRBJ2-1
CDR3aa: ASAGRKVYNEQF

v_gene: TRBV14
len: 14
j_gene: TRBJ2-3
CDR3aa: ASSQERGLAGDTQY

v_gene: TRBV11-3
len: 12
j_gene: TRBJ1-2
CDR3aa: ASSGTAANYGYT

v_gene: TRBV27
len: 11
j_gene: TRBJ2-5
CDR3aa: ASSLRGAKTQY

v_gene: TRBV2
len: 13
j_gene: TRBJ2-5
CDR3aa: ASSRNSGSKETQY

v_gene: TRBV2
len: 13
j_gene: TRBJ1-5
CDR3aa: ASSVLDRINQPQH

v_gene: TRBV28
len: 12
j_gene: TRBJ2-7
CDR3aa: ASRPRQGTYEQY

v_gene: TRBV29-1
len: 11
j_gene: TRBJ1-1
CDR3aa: SVEWGSAGEAF

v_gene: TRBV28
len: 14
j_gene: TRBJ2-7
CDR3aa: ASRIGTRGGDYEQY

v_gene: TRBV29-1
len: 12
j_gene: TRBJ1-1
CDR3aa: SVGQVGATGEAF

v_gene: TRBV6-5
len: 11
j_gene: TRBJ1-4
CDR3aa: ASSLRRTEKLF

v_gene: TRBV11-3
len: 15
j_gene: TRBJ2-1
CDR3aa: ASSLAKGASSYNEQF

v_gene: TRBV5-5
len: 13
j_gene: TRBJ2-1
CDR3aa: ASSLVQGFYNEQF

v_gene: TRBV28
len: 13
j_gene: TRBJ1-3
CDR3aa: ASSGNRGYGNTIY